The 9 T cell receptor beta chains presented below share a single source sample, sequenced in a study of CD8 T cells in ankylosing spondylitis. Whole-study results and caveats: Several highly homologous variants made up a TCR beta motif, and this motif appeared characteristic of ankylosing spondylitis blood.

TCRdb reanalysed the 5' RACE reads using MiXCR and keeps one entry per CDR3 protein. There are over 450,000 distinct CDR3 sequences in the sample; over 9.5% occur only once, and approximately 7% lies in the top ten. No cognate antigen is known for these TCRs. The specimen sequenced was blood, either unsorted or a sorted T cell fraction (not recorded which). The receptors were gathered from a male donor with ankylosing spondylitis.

The CDR3 here is CASTLLAGIFNEQFF. CDR3 nucleotides: TGTGCCAGCACTCTACTAGCGGGTATATTTAATGAGCAGTTCTTC. V and J are TRBV12-3 or TRBV12-4 and TRBJ2-1, with 9 bases fitting TRBD2. V was pared by 7 bases and J by 7 bases, with 11 bases of the junction left unmatched. The CDR3 runs 15 residues.

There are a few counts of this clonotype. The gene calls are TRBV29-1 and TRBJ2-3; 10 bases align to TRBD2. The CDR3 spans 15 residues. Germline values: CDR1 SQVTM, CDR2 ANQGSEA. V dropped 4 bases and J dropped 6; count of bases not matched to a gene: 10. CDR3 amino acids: CSVATGTSVWDTQYF. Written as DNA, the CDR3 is TGCAGCGTTGCGACTGGGACTAGCGTCTGGGATACGCAGTATTTT.

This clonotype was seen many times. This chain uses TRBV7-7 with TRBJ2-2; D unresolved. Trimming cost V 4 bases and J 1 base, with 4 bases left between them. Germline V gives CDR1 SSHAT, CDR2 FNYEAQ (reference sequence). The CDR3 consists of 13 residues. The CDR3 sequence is CASSSLNTGELFF. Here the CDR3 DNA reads TGTGCCAGCAGCTCATTGAACACCGGGGAGCTGTTTTTT.

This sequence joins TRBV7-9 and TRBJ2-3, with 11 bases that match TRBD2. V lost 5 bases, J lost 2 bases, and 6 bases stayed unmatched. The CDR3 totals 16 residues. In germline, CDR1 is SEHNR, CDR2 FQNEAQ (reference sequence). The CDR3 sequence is CASSSGTSGYTDTQYF. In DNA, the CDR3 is TGTGCCAGCAGCAGTGGGACTAGCGGATACACAGATACGCAGTATTTT.

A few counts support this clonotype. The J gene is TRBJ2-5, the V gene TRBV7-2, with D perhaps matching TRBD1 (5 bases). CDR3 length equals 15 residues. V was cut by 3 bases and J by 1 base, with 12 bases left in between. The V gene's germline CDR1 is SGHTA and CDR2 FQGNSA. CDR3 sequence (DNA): TGTGCCAGCAGCTTCGCGTCGACAGCCCAAGAGACCCAGTACTTC. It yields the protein CASSFASTAQETQYF.

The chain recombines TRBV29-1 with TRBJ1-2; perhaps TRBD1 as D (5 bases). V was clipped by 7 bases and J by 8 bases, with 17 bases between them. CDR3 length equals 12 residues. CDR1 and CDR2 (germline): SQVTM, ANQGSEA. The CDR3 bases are TGCAGCGCTAGGGGCCCGATGAGAGGCTACACCTTC. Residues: CSARGPMRGYTF.

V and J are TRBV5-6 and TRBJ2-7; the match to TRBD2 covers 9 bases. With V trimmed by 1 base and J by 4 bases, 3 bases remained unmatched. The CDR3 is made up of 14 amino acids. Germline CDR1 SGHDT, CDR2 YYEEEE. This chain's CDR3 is CASSLTTSGYEQYF. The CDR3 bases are TGTGCCAGCAGCTTGACGACTAGCGGTTACGAGCAGTACTTC.

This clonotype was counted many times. CDR3 in amino acids: CASRVRVWDDNEQFF. The CDR3 bases are TGTGCCAGCAGAGTTAGGGTCTGGGATGACAATGAGCAGTTCTTC. V usage is TRBV7-8 and J usage is TRBJ2-1; D unresolved. The CDR3 totals 15 residues. Germline CDR1 is SGHVS and CDR2 is FQNEAQ. The ends were cut back, 6 bases at V and 5 bases at J, with 17 bases in the middle.

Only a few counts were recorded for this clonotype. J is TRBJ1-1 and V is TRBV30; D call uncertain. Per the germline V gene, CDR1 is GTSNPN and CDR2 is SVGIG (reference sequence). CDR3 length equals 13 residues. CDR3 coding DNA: TGTGCTCGGAGAAGGAACCCGAACACTGAAGCTTTCTTT. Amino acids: CARRRNPNTEAFF.